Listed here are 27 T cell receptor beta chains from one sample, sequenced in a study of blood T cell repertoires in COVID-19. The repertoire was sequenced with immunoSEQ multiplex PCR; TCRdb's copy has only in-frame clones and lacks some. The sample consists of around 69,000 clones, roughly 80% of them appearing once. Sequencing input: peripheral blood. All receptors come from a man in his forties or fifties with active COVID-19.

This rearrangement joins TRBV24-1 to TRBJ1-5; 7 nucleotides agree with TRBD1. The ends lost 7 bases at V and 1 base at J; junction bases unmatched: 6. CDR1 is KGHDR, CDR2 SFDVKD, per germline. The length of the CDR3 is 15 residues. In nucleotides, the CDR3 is TGTGCCACCAGGATTGAGGACAGGAGCAATCAGCCCCAGCATTTT. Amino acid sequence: CATRIEDRSNQPQHF.

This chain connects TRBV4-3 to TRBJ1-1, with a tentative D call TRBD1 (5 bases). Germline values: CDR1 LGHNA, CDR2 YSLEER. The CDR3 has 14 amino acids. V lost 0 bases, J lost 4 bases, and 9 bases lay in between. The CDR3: CASSQDGGGTEAFF. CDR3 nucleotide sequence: TGCGCCAGCAGCCAAGATGGCGGGGGCACTGAAGCTTTCTTT.

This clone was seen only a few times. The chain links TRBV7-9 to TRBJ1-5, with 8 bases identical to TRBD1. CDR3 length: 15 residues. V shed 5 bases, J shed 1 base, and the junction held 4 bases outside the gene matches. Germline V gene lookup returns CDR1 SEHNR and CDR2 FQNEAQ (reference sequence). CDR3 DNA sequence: TGTGCCAGCAGCCAACAGGGGGGCAGCAATCAGCCCCAGCATTTT. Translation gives CASSQQGGSNQPQHF.

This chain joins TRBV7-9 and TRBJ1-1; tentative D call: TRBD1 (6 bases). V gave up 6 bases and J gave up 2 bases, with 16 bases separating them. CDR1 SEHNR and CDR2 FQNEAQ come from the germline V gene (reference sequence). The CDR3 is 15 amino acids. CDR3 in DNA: TGTGCCAGCAGGGGTGGGGGCCGGCTTAACACTGAAGCTTTCTTT. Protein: CASRGGGRLNTEAFF.

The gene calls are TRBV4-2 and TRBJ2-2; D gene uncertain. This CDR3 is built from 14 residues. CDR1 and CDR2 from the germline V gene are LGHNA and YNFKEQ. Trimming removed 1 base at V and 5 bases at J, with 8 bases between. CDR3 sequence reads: CASSQASRTGELFF. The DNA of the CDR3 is TGTGCCAGCAGCCAAGCTAGTCGAACCGGGGAGCTGTTTTTT.

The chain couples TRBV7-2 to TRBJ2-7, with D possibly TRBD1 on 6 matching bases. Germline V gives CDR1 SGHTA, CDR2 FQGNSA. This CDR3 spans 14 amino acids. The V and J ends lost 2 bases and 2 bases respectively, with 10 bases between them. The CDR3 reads CASSLMGAPYEQYF. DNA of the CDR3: TGTGCCAGCAGCTTAATGGGGGCCCCCTACGAGCAGTACTTC.

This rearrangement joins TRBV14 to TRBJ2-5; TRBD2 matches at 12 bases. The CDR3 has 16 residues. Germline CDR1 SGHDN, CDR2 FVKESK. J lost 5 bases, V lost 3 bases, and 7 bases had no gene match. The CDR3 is CASSHSTSGGRETQYF. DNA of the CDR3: TGTGCCAGCAGCCACTCGACTAGCGGGGGCCGGGAGACCCAGTACTTC.

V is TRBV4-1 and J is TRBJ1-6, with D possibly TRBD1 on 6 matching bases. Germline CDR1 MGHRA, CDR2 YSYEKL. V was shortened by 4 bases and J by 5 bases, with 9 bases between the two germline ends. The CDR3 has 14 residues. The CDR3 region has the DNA TGCGCCAGCAGCCCGGGGACAAATAATTCACCCCTCCACTTT. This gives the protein CASSPGTNNSPLHF.

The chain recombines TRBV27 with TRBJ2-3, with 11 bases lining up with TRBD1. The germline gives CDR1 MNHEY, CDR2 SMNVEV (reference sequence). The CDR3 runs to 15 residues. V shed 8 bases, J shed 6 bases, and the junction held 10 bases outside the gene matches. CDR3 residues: CASGLDRGRGDTQYF. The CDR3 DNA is TGTGCCAGCGGACTGGACAGGGGGCGCGGGGATACGCAGTATTTT.

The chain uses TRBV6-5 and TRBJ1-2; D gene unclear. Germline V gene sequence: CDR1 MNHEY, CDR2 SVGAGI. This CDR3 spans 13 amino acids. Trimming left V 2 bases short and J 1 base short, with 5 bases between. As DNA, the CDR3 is TGTGCCAGCAGTTACGTCATTAACTATGGCTACACCTTC. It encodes CASSYVINYGYTF.

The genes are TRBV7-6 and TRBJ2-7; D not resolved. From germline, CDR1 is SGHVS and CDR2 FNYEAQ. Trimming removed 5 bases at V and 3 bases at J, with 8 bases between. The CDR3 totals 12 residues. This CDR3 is CASSPDGYEQYF. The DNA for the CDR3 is TGTGCCAGCAGCCCAGATGGCTACGAGCAGTACTTC.

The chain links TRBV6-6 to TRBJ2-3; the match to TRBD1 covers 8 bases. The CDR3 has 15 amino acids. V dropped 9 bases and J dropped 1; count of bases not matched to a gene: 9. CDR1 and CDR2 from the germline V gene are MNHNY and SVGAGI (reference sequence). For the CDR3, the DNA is TGTGCCAGAGTTGGGACAGGAGCTTGCACAGATACGCAGTATTTT. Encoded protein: CARVGTGACTDTQYF.

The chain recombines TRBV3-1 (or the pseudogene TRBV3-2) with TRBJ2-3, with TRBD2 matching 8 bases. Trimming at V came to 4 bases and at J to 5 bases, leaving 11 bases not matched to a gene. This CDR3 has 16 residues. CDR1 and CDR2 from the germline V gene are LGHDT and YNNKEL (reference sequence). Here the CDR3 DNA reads TGTGCCAGCAGCCGGTCCCTAGCGGGTGAAGGAGATACGCAGTATTTT. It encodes CASSRSLAGEGDTQYF.

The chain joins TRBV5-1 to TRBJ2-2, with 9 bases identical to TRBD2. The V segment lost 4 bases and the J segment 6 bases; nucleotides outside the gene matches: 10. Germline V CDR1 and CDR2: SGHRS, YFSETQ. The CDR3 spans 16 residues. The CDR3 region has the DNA TGCGCCAGCAGCATGGGAGGGACTAGCAGGTCCGGGGAGCTGTTTTTT. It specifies CASSMGGTSRSGELFF.

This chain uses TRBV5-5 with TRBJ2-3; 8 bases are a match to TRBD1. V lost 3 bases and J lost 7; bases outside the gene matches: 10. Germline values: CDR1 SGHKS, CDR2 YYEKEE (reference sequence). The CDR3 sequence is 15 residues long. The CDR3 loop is CASSSTGGRVNTQYF. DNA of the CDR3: TGTGCCAGCAGCTCAACAGGGGGGCGCGTAAATACGCAGTATTTT.

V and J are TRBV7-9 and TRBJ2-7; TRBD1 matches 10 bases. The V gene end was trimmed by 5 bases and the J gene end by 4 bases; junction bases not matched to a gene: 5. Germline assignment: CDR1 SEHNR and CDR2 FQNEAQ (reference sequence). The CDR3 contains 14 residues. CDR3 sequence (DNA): TGTGCCAGCAGCAGCCCGGGACAGGGGTACGAGCAGTACTTC. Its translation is CASSSPGQGYEQYF. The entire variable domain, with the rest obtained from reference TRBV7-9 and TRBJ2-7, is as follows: DTGVSQNPRHKITKRGQNVTFRCDPISEHNRLYWYRQTLGQGPEFLTYFQNEAQLEKSRLLSDRFSAERPKGSFSTLEIQRTEQGDSAMYLCASSSPGQGYEQYFGPGTRLTVT.

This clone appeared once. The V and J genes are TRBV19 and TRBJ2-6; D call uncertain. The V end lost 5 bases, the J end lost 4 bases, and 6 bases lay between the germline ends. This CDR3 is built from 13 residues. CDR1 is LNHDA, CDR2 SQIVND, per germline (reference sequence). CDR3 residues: CASSLAGANVLTF. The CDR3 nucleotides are TGTGCCAGTAGTTTAGCAGGGGCCAACGTCCTGACTTTC.

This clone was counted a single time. The DNA of the CDR3 is TGTGCCAGCAGTGAAGCCAATAAGAGGACAGTAGCGGGAGGTGGAGAGACCCAGTACTTC. Its translation is CASSEANKRTVAGGGETQYF. The V and J genes are TRBV2 and TRBJ2-5; 10 nucleotides line up with TRBD2. CDR3 length: 20 residues. CDR1 is SNHLY and CDR2 is FYNNEI in the germline V gene. Losses at the gene ends were 0 bases for V and 4 bases for J; bases not matched to a gene: 17.

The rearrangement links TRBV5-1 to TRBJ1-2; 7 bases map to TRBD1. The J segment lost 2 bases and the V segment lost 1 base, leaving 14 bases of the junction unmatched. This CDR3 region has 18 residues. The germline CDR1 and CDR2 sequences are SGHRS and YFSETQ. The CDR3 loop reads CASSLYPQGTDGNYGYTF. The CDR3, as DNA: TGCGCCAGCAGCTTGTATCCTCAGGGGACAGACGGAAACTATGGCTACACCTTC. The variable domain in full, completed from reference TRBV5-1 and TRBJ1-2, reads KAGVTQTPRYLIKTRGQQVTLSCSPISGHRSVSWYQQTPGQGLQFLFEYFSETQRNKGNFPGRFSGRQFSNSRSEMNVSTLELGDSALYLCASSLYPQGTDGNYGYTFGSGTRLTVV.

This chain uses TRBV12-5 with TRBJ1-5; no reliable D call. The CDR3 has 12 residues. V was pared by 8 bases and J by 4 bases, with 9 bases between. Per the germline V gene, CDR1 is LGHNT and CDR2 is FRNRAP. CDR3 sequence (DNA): TGTGCTAGTAATGACGGGAATCAGCCCCAGCATTTT. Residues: CASNDGNQPQHF.

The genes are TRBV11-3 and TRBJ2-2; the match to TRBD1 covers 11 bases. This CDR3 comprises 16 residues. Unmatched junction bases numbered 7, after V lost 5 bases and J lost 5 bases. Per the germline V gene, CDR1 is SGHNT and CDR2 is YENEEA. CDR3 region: CASSHRDRGSTGELFF. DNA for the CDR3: TGTGCCAGCAGCCACCGGGACAGGGGGTCTACCGGGGAGCTGTTTTTT.

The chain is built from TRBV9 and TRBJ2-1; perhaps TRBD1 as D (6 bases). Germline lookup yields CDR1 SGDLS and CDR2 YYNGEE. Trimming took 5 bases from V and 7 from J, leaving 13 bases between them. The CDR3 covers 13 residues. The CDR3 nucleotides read TGTGCCAGCAGTGGGACACGTAGGAATGAGCAGTTCTTC. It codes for CASSGTRRNEQFF.

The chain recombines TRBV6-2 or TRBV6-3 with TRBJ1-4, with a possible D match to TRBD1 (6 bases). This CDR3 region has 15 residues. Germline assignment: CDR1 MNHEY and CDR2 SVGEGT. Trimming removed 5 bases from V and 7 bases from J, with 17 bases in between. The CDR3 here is CASSNGQPGGEKLFF. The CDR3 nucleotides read TGTGCCAGCAGTAATGGACAGCCTGGGGGTGAAAAACTGTTTTTT.

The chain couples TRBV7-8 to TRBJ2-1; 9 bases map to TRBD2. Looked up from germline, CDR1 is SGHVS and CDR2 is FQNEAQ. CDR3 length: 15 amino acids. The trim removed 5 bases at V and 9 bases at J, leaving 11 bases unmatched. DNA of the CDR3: TGTGCCAGCAGCCGTGGGGCTAGCGGGAAGGGTGAGCAGTTCTTC. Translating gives CASSRGASGKGEQFF.

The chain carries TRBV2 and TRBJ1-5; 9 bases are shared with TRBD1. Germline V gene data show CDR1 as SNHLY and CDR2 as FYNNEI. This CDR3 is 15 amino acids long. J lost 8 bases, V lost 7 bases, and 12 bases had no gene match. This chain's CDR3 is CASNSDRGRFEPQHF. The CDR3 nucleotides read TGTGCCAGCAACTCGGACAGGGGCCGTTTTGAGCCCCAGCATTTT.

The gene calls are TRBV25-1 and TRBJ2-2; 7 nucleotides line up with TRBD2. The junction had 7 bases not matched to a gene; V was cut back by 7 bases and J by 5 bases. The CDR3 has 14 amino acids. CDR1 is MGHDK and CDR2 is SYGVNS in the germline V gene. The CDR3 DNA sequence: TGTGCCAGCACCCCATCCGGGAGGACCGGGGAGCTGTTTTTT. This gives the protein CASTPSGRTGELFF.

CDR3 residues: CASSHFKTSGANTGELFF. The CDR3 DNA reads TGCGCCAGCAGCCACTTTAAGACTAGCGGCGCGAACACCGGGGAGCTGTTTTTT. V is TRBV4-1 and J is TRBJ2-2, with 9 bases fitting TRBD2. CDR3 length: 18 amino acids. Germline assignment: CDR1 MGHRA and CDR2 YSYEKL. The V segment lost 3 bases and the J segment 0 bases; nucleotides outside the gene matches: 8.